The clone carrying this T cell receptor beta chain appeared a few times. Presence of unique molecular identifiers characterized the TCR beta cDNA libraries. Between roughly 0.95 and 10 million T cells gave rise to roughly 0.5 million cDNA molecules. TCRdb called the PCR reads again in MiXCR, with one record for every CDR3 protein. Of some 690,000 distinct CDR3 sequences in the sample, approximately 30% are singletons; the top ten hold approximately 0.55%. This entry belongs to a study of post-analysis software for immune sequencing data. The receptor's source is a girl under 18 with multiple sclerosis. What was sequenced was blood.

The CDR3 protein is CASSLVGRGRYNEQFF. In nucleotides, the CDR3 is TGTGCCAGCAGCTTAGTCGGCAGGGGGCGTTACAATGAGCAGTTCTTC. This chain links TRBV11-2 with TRBJ2-1; 8 positions match TRBD1. CDR1 SGHAT and CDR2 FQNNGV come from the germline V gene. The CDR3 consists of 16 residues. Trimming at V came to 1 base and at J to 4 bases, leaving 6 bases not matched to a gene.